This T cell receptor (beta chain) came from a study of identical twins. In its sample, this clonotype was seen many times. Through template switching, a universal primer site was introduced, and the cDNA contained unique molecular identifiers. TCRdb re-called the 5' RACE reads through MiXCR, storing one row per CDR3 protein. This sample has hundreds of thousands of distinct CDR3 sequences, with about 9.4% found just once. This same sample was also taken into another study, of yellow fever vaccine responses in identical twins.

This TCR was sampled from a woman aged 18 to 35 in good health. Specimen: PBMCs.

The CDR3 spells CASSPFGGARVGADTQYF. CDR3 nucleotides: TGTGCCAGCAGCCCCTTCGGGGGGGCCCGCGTAGGAGCAGATACGCAGTATTTT. This chain connects TRBV12-3 or TRBV12-4 to TRBJ2-3, with 8 bases fitting TRBD2. The CDR3 is made up of 18 amino acids. Trimming cost V 6 bases and J 4 bases; bases outside gene matches: 18.